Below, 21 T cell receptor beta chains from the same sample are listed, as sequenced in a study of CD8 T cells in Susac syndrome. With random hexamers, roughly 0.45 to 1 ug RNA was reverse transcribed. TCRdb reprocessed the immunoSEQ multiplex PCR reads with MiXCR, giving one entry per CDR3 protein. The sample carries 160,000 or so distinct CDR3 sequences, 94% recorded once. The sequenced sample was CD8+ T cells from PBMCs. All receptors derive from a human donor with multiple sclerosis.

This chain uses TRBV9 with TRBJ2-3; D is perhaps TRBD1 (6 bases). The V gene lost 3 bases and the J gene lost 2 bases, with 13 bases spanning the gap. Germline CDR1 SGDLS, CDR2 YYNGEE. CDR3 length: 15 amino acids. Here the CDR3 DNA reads TGTGCCAGCAGCGCAGGGACAAGCTCCACAGATACGCAGTATTTT. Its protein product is CASSAGTSSTDTQYF.

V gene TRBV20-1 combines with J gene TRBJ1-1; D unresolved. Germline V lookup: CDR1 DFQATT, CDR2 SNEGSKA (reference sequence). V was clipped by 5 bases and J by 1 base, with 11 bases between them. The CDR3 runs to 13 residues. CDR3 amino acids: CSARSRENTEAFF. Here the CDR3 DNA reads TGCAGTGCTCGATCCCGGGAGAACACTGAAGCTTTCTTT.

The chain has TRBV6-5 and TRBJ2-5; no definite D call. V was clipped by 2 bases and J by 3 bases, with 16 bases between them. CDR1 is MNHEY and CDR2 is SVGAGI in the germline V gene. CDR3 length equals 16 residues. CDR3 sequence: CASSYNSPQSKETQYF. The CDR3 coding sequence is TGTGCCAGCAGTTACAATAGTCCCCAGAGTAAAGAGACCCAGTACTTC.

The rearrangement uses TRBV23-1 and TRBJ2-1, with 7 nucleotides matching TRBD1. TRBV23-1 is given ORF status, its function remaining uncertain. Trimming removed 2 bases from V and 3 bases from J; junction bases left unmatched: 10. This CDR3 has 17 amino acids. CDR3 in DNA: TGCGCCAGCAGTCAACTGGGTACCGGGACAGACTACAATGAGCAGTTCTTC. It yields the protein CASSQLGTGTDYNEQFF.

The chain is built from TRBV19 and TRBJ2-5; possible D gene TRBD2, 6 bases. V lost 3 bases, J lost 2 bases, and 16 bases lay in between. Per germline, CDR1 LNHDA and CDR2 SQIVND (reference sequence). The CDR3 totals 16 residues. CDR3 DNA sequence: TGTGCCAGTAGTATTTGGGGGGACCGTTCACAAGAGACCCAGTACTTC. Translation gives CASSIWGDRSQETQYF.

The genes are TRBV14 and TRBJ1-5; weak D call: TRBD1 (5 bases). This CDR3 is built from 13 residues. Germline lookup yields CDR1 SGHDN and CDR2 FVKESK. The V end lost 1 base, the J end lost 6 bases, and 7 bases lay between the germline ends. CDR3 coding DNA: TGTGCCAGCAGCCAAGGGGGGTCTCAGCCCCAGCATTTT. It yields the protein CASSQGGSQPQHF.

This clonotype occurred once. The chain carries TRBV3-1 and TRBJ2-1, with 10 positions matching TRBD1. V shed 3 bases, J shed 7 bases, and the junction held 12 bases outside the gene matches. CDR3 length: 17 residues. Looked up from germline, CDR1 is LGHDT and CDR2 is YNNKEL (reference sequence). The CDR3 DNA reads TGTGCCAGCAGCCACGCGGGGGGACAGGGGTCTACAAATGAGCAGTTCTTC. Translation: CASSHAGGQGSTNEQFF.

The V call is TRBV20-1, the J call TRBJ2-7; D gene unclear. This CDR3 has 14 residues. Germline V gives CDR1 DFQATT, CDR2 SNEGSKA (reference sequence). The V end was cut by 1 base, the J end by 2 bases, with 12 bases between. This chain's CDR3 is CSARGQAPTYEQYF. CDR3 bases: TGCAGTGCTAGAGGCCAGGCGCCAACCTACGAGCAGTACTTC.

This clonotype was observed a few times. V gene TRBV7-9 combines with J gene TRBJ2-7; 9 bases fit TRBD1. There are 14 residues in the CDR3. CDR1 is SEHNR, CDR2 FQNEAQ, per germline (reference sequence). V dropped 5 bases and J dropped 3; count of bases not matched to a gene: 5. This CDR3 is CASSPRDRVYEQYF. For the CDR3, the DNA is TGTGCCAGCAGCCCCCGGGACAGGGTCTACGAGCAGTACTTC.

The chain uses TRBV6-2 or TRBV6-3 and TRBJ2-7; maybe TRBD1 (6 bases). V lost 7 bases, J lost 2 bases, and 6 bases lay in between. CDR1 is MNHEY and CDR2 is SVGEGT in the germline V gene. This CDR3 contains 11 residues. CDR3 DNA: TGTGCCAGCACAGGGGCCTACGAGCAGTACTTC. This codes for CASTGAYEQYF.

In DNA, the CDR3 is TGTGCCAGCAGTCAGGGGGGCTACACCTTC. Translation gives CASSQGGYTF. The rearrangement links TRBV6-6 to TRBJ1-2; possibly TRBD1 for D (6 bases). Germline CDR1 and CDR2: MNHNY and SVGAGI (reference sequence). This CDR3 spans 10 amino acids. V was cut by 5 bases and J by 8 bases, with 6 bases left in between.

The DNA of the CDR3 is TGTGCCAGCAGCTCTCGAGGGACCCAGTACTTC. Encoded protein: CASSSRGTQYF. This chain joins TRBV9 and TRBJ2-5; D gene uncertain. The V and J ends lost 4 bases and 7 bases respectively, with 8 bases between them. The germline V gene has CDR1 SGDLS and CDR2 YYNGEE. The CDR3 has 11 amino acids.

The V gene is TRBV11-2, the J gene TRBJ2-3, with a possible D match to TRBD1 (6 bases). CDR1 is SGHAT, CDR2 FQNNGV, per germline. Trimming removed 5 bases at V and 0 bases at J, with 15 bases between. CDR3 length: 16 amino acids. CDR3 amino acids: CASSTRQALSTDTQYF. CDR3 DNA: TGTGCCAGCAGCACCCGACAGGCCTTAAGCACAGATACGCAGTATTTT. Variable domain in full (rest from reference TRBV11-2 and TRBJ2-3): EAGVAQSPRYKIIEKRQSVAFWCNPISGHATLYWYQQILGQGPKLLIQFQNNGVVDDSQLPKDRFSAERLKGVDSTLKIQPAKLEDSAVYLCASSTRQALSTDTQYFGPGTRLTVL.

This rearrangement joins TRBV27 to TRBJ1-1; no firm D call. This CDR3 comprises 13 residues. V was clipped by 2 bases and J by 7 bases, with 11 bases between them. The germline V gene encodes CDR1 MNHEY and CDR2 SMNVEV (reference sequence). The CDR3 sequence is CASSLRPRGEAFF. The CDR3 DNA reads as TGTGCCAGCAGTTTACGCCCCCGGGGTGAAGCTTTCTTT.

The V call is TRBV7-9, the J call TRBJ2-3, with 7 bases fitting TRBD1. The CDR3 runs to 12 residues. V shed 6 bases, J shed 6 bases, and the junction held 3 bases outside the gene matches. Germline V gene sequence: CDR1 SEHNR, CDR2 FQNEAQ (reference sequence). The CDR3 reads CASRGGQDTQYF. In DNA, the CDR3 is TGTGCCAGCAGAGGGGGACAGGATACGCAGTATTTT.

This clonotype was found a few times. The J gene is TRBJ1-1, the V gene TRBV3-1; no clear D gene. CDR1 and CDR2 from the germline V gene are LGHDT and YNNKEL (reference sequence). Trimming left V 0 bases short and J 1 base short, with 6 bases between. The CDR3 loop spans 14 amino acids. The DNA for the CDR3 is TGTGCCAGCAGCCAAGAGGGGTCGAACACTGAAGCTTTCTTT. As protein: CASSQEGSNTEAFF.

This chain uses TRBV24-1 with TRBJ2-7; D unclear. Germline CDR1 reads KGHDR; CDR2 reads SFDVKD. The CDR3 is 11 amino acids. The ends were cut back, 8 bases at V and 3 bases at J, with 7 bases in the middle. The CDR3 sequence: CATNAGYEQYF. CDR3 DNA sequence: TGTGCCACCAATGCCGGCTACGAGCAGTACTTC.

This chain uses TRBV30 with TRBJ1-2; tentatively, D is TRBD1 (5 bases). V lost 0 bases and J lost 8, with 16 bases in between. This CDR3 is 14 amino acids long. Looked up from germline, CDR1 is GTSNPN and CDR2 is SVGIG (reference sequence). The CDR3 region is CAWSVRAPGDGYTF. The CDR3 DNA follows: TGTGCCTGGAGTGTAAGAGCGCCGGGGGACGGCTACACCTTC.

This CDR3 reads CASLGSGAPNYGYTF. The CDR3 bases are TGTGCCAGCCTTGGATCAGGGGCTCCTAACTATGGCTACACCTTC. The chain couples TRBV25-1 to TRBJ1-2, with D maybe TRBD1 (6 bases). Deletions cut 8 bases from V and 0 bases from J, with 16 bases between. There are 15 residues in the CDR3. Germline V CDR1 and CDR2: MGHDK, SYGVNS.

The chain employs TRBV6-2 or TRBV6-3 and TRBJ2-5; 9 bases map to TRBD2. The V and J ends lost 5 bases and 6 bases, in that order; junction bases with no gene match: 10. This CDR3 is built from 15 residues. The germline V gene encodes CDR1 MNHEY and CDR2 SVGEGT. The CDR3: CASSTSGLARKTQYF. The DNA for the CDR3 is TGTGCCAGCAGTACCTCCGGACTAGCGAGGAAGACCCAGTACTTC.

CDR3 nucleotide sequence: TGTGCCAGCAGCCGAGACAGATCCTACAATGAGCAGTTCTTC. It codes for CASSRDRSYNEQFF. The gene calls are TRBV13 and TRBJ2-1; TRBD1 might be the D (5 bases). In germline, CDR1 is PRHDT, CDR2 FYEKMQ (reference sequence). V was cut by 5 bases and J by 1 base, with 9 bases left in between. The CDR3 runs 14 residues.